This T cell receptor beta chain was captured by sequencing in a study of beta chain features in type 1 diabetes. Findings of the study overall: Type 1 diabetes patients had TCRB CDR3s that were shorter (moderately but significantly so) in all four CD4+ subsets. Any HLA effect on TCRB rearrangement was left unresolved by small sub-analyses. Individuals with type 1 diabetes displayed fewer insertions and more deletions at VDJ junctions. For patients, the naive, central memory and Treg TCRB repertoires appeared more alike than for healthy donors.

About this clone itself: Its antigen remains unidentified.

The sequenced template was cDNA made from the entire isolated RNA. The method was immunoSEQ multiplex PCR; TCRdb's version includes in-frame clones alone and lacks a portion of them. Of around 150,000 clones in the sample, 10% are singletons; the top ten hold around 0.5%. The CDR3 length is 14 residues. Looked up from germline, CDR1 is SEHNR and CDR2 is FQNEAQ (reference sequence). Trimming removed 2 bases from V and 9 bases from J, with 14 bases in between. Sorted CD4+ subsets: naive, central memory, regulatory, stem cell-like memory (CD45RO/CCR7/CD25/CD127/CD95/CD27 panel). Material for sequencing was central memory CD4+ T cells from blood. The TCR comes from a man in his thirties or forties with type 1 diabetes. This chain links TRBV7-9 with TRBJ2-1, with a tentative D call TRBD2 (5 bases). The CDR3 bases are TGTGCCAGCAGCTTAACCGAGGGATATACTGAGCAGTTCTTC. Its protein is CASSLTEGYTEQFF.